This TCR beta chain was profiled in a study of blood T cell repertoires in COVID-19. For the study at large: Italy, Spain and the United States were the sources of the convalescent and acute COVID-19 samples. The analysed material was cDNA or gDNA that came from T cells, B-cell-depleted T cells, or PBMCs.

Authors' processing steps: Reference gene primer amplification gave nucleated cell count estimates. Assay: immunoSEQ multiplex PCR; the TCRdb copy retains only in-frame clones and omits some. V and J calls plus clone size are reproduced from that table; the DNA served to infer D and trimming. The data contain tens of thousands of clones, around 90% of them singletons. This clone was seen a single time. Germline values: CDR1 SGHVS, CDR2 FQNEAQ. This CDR3 region has 16 residues. V lost 2 bases and J lost 1; bases outside the gene matches: 6. This TCR derives from a man aged 50-60 years with active COVID-19. The sequencing input was peripheral blood. This chain joins TRBV7-8 and TRBJ2-7; TRBD2 aligns across 9 bases. CDR3 coding DNA: TGTGCCAGCAGCTTAAGTCTAGCGGGGAGGTCCTACGAGCAGTACTTC. This codes for CASSLSLAGRSYEQYF.